These 18 T cell receptor beta chains originate from one sample sequenced in a study of monozygotic twins with inflammatory bowel disease. TCRdb re-called the 5' RACE reads and shows each CDR3 protein once, DNA omitted. Its table records around 140,000 distinct CDR3 sequences. Sequenced material: blood. These receptors were collected from a human donor with ulcerative colitis or Crohn's disease, or a healthy co-twin of an affected twin (not recorded which).

The chain is built from TRBV20-1 and TRBJ2-2. The CDR3 is made up of 14 amino acids. Per germline, CDR1 DFQATT and CDR2 SNEGSKA (reference sequence). The CDR3 reads CSARDYRGTGELFF.

The chain joins TRBV4-2 to TRBJ2-1; TCRdb names TRBD1, which stays unverified in the absence of DNA. The CDR3 is made up of 17 amino acids. The V gene's germline CDR1 is LGHNA and CDR2 YNFKEQ. The CDR3 protein is CASSQALGAGGYYEQFF.

The chain couples TRBV30 to TRBJ2-2; TCRdb gives TRBD1 as the D gene, but with no DNA this cannot be confirmed. Germline CDR1 and CDR2: GTSNPN and SVGIG (reference sequence). The CDR3 consists of 14 residues. This CDR3 is CAWSGQGRTGELFF.

This chain connects TRBV5-1 to TRBJ2-1; as DNA is missing, the TRBD2 call by TCRdb cannot be tested. This CDR3 region has 15 residues. CDR1 SGHRS and CDR2 YFSETQ come from the germline V gene. The CDR3 reads CASSPLAGEYNEQFF. Variable domain in full (rest from reference TRBV5-1 and TRBJ2-1): KAGVTQTPRYLIKTRGQQVTLSCSPISGHRSVSWYQQTPGQGLQFLFEYFSETQRNKGNFPGRFSGRQFSNSRSEMNVSTLELGDSALYLCASSPLAGEYNEQFFGPGTRLTVL.

The chain links TRBV24-1 to TRBJ1-2; as DNA is missing, the TRBD1 call by TCRdb cannot be tested. The CDR3 consists of 14 residues. Germline V CDR1 and CDR2: KGHDR, SFDVKD. The CDR3 here is CATSDPDRGGGYTF.

The chain joins TRBV7-3 to TRBJ2-3; TCRdb outputs TRBD2, but without DNA this stays unchecked. CDR3 size: 15 residues. In germline, CDR1 is SGHTA, CDR2 FQGTGA. CDR3 region: CASSLRADSTDTQYF. The entire variable domain, with the rest obtained from reference TRBV7-3 and TRBJ2-3, is as follows: GAGVSQTPSNKVTEKGKYVELRCDPISGHTALYWYRQSLGQGPEFLIYFQGTGAADDSGLPNDRFFAVRPEGSVSTLKIQRTERGDSAVYLCASSLRADSTDTQYFGPGTRLTVL.

This chain joins TRBV15 and TRBJ2-1; TCRdb indicates TRBD1, and absent DNA this call remains unverified. The CDR3 is 14 amino acids. The germline CDR1 and CDR2 sequences are LNHNV and YYDKDF (reference sequence). The CDR3 spells CATSREAAGDEQFF.

The J gene is TRBJ2-1, the V gene TRBV5-1; TCRdb picks TRBD2, but there is no DNA to check that call. This CDR3 region has 14 residues. Germline assignment: CDR1 SGHRS and CDR2 YFSETQ. CDR3 protein: CGSTSGGMRGEQFF.

The chain joins TRBV7-2 to TRBJ1-6; TCRdb's D call of TRBD1 is untestable without DNA. Germline V gene data show CDR1 as SGHTA and CDR2 as FQGNSA. The CDR3 totals 14 residues. The CDR3 loop is CASSRQGINSPLHF.

The rearrangement uses TRBV6-2 or TRBV6-3 and TRBJ1-1. Germline V lookup: CDR1 MNHEY, CDR2 SVGEGT. The CDR3 has 13 amino acids. The CDR3 here is CASSYIENTEAFF.

The chain couples TRBV11-3 to TRBJ2-3. This CDR3 contains 13 residues. Germline assignment: CDR1 SGHNT and CDR2 YENEEA. CDR3 residues: CASSTTSTDTQYF.

The chain's CDR3 is CASSQEGTGGGDEQYF. The genes are TRBV4-2 and TRBJ2-7; the D call of TRBD1 rests on TCRdb alone, since no DNA is present to check it. The CDR3 loop spans 16 amino acids. Germline assignment: CDR1 LGHNA and CDR2 YNFKEQ.

The chain links TRBV28 to TRBJ2-7; TCRdb outputs TRBD1, but without DNA this stays unchecked. From germline, CDR1 is MDHEN and CDR2 SYDVKM. CDR3 size: 17 residues. CDR3 loop: CASSLRGTVGVSYEQYF. The full variable domain, in which reference TRBV28 and TRBJ2-7 provide the parts outside the CDR3, is DVKVTQSSRYLVKRTGEKVFLECVQDMDHENMFWYRQDPGLGLRLIYFSYDVKMKEKGDIPEGYSVSREKKERFSLILESASTNQTSMYLCASSLRGTVGVSYEQYFGPGTRLTVT.

This chain links TRBV4-1 with TRBJ2-7; the TCRdb call, TRBD1, lacks DNA for checking. CDR1 and CDR2 (germline): MGHRA, YSYEKL. CDR3 length: 16 residues. The CDR3 region is CASSQGGPGGVYEQYF.

The genes are TRBV5-1 and TRBJ1-1; without DNA, the TCRdb call of TRBD1 cannot be checked. Per the germline V gene, CDR1 is SGHRS and CDR2 is YFSETQ. CDR3 length: 14 residues. This chain's CDR3 is CASSPWTGESEAFF.

The chain uses TRBV30 and TRBJ2-7. Germline V CDR1 and CDR2: GTSNPN, SVGIG (reference sequence). The CDR3 loop spans 14 amino acids. The CDR3 region is CAWSQRGGSYEQYF.

The chain has TRBV12-3 or TRBV12-4 and TRBJ1-6; TCRdb proposes TRBD1, but this gene call is untestable without DNA. This CDR3 has 15 amino acids. This chain's CDR3 is CASSPFGTGDSPLHF.

The chain's CDR3 is CASSLVVTRGTSGPGELFF. V is TRBV11-2 and J is TRBJ2-2; the D call of TRBD2 rests on TCRdb alone, since no DNA is present to check it. The CDR3 consists of 19 residues. Germline CDR1 is SGHAT and CDR2 is FQNNGV.